This TCR beta chain was sequenced in a study of T cells in Graves' hyperthyroidism and ophthalmopathy. Study information: Peripheral blood collection took place at initial diagnosis, before any treatment.

General study points: In the analysis, a 13 V-J model separated ophthalmopathy from stable hyperthyroidism. In the blood, most expanded thyroid clonotypes above 0.001 appeared as well. Ophthalmopathy was model-predicted a median roughly 6.2 months pre-onset.

From RNA transcripts, TCR beta CDR3 regions were amplified. Researchers ran a first-round RT-PCR on the TCR CDR3 using the HTBI primer set. TCRdb used MiXCR to reprocess the multiplex PCR reads, holding one entry per CDR3 protein. In the table there are about 600,000 distinct CDR3 sequences, more than 12% of which are singletons. This clonotype has ten or more counts. Its antigen is as yet unknown. Germline-derived CDR1 and CDR2 are SGHRS and YFSETQ. The CDR3 extends over 14 amino acids. The J segment lost 5 bases and the V segment lost 4 bases, leaving 6 bases of the junction unmatched. This chain joins TRBV5-1 and TRBJ2-3, with 8 positions matching TRBD1. The TCR was taken from a woman aged 45-60 years with Graves' ophthalmopathy. Sequenced material: blood. CDR3 sequence reads: CASSLGQVLDTQYF. The CDR3 DNA follows: TGCGCCAGCAGCCTGGGACAGGTGCTAGATACGCAGTATTTT.